These 10 T cell receptor beta chains were all obtained from the same sample, sequenced in a study of lymphopenia after photon versus proton radiotherapy. This table comes from immunoSEQ multiplex PCR, and its TCRdb copy is limited to in-frame clones, with some not included. Of 67,000 or so clones listed, around 87% are singletons. Sequences were derived from peripheral blood, sampled from a patient treated with proton-based radiotherapy. The receptors were gathered from a man older than 75 with esophageal cancer.

The rearrangement joins TRBV5-4 to TRBJ2-7; maybe TRBD1 (6 bases). The CDR3 runs 14 residues. V lost 4 bases and J lost 2, with 13 bases in between. In germline, CDR1 is SGHNT, CDR2 YYREEE (reference sequence). This CDR3 reads CASSEKTGTYEQYF. CDR3 DNA sequence: TGTGCCAGCAGCGAAAAGACAGGAACCTACGAGCAGTACTTC.

The chain couples TRBV20-1 to TRBJ2-1; D possibly corresponds to TRBD1 (5 bases). The V and J ends lost 3 bases and 10 bases respectively, with 10 bases between them. Germline V lookup: CDR1 DFQATT, CDR2 SNEGSKA (reference sequence). This CDR3 contains 11 residues. The CDR3 loop is CSASPGYEQFF. The CDR3 DNA reads TGCAGTGCTAGTCCAGGGTACGAGCAGTTCTTC.

The V gene is TRBV7-2, the J gene TRBJ2-5; D remains unclear. V was shortened by 1 base and J by 5 bases, with 11 bases between the two germline ends. This CDR3 is 14 amino acids long. CDR1 SGHTA and CDR2 FQGNSA come from the germline V gene. This CDR3 is CASSLGSWWETQYF. Written as DNA, the CDR3 is TGTGCCAGCAGCTTAGGGTCTTGGTGGGAGACCCAGTACTTC.

The V gene is TRBV30, the J gene TRBJ2-5; D is perhaps TRBD1 (6 bases). CDR1 is GTSNPN and CDR2 is SVGIG in the germline V gene (reference sequence). V lost 3 bases and J lost 7, with 15 bases in between. The CDR3 contains 13 residues. Written as DNA, the CDR3 is TGTGCCTGGAGGGTCCTTCAAGGGGGGACCCAGTACTTC. This codes for CAWRVLQGGTQYF.

Concerning this clone itself: Other DNA sequences from this sample encode an identical CDR3 as well. The chain uses TRBV4-1 and TRBJ2-7; no definite D call. Trimming left V 4 bases short and J 3 bases short, with 4 bases between. Germline CDR1 and CDR2: MGHRA and YSYEKL. There are 11 residues in the CDR3. Written as DNA, the CDR3 is TGCGCCAGCAGCCGCGGCTACGAGCAGTACTTC. Its protein product is CASSRGYEQYF.

About this clone itself: An end of the junction does not agree with germline; a read error may underlie this. The gene calls are TRBV29-1 and TRBJ1-1, with D perhaps TRBD1 (5 bases). The CDR3 is 15 amino acids. Germline V gene lookup returns CDR1 SQVTM and CDR2 ANQGSEA. As DNA, the CDR3 is TGCAGCCTTGAGGAGCATCATACGGGGGACACTGAAGCTTTCTTT. Encoded protein: CSLEEHHTGDTEAFF.

This chain connects TRBV5-6 to TRBJ2-7; D is unresolved. The germline V and J ends were trimmed by 3 bases and 1 base, with 20 bases remaining between them. Looked up from germline, CDR1 is SGHDT and CDR2 is YYEEEE. The CDR3 has 17 residues. The DNA for the CDR3 is TGTGCCAGCAGCTCCCCTTTGCTTTGGCCCGAGTCCTACGAGCAGTACTTC. Protein: CASSSPLLWPESYEQYF.

The CDR3 sequence: CASSPLQPNTGELFF. Here the CDR3 DNA reads TGTGCCAGCTCACCACTACAGCCGAACACCGGGGAGCTGTTTTTT. This chain connects TRBV18 to TRBJ2-2; D uncertain. Germline CDR1 reads KGHSH; CDR2 reads LQKENI. The CDR3 is 15 residues long. Deletions cut 1 base from V and 0 bases from J, with 6 bases between. Full variable domain (missing parts from reference TRBV18 and TRBJ2-2): NAGVMQNPRHLVRRRGQEARLRCSPMKGHSHVYWYRQLPEEGLKFMVYLQKENIIDESGMPKERFSAEFPKEGPSILRIQQVVRGDSAAYFCASSPLQPNTGELFFGEGSRLTVL.

The rearrangement links TRBV7-9 to TRBJ2-7, with D possibly TRBD2 on 6 matching bases. Trimming left V 5 bases short and J 2 bases short, with 22 bases between. CDR1 and CDR2 from the germline V gene are SEHNR and FQNEAQ (reference sequence). The CDR3 runs to 17 residues. The CDR3 sequence is CASSLPKVGRGAYEQYF. CDR3 bases: TGTGCCAGCAGCCTCCCGAAGGTGGGGCGGGGTGCCTACGAGCAGTACTTC.

V and J are TRBV6-6 and TRBJ1-2, with a possible D match to TRBD1 (5 bases). Germline lookup yields CDR1 MNHNY and CDR2 SVGAGI (reference sequence). This CDR3 contains 16 residues. V lost 6 bases, J lost 7 bases, and 24 bases lay in between. CDR3 loop: CASSTGPRLKSIGYTF. The CDR3 DNA sequence: TGTGCCAGCAGCACGGGGCCGCGGTTGAAGTCTATTGGCTACACCTTC.